This T cell receptor beta chain comes out of a study of cytomegalovirus exposure and HLA in healthy donors. Overall study results and limits: The authors later found most CMV-associated TCR beta chains appeared HLA-restricted. As immune exposure information, only CMV serostatus was available. A later analysis reportedly found that, within productive TCRs, an Asian-associated ancestry cluster had fewer N-insertions than the mean observed across the approximately 700 donors.

Trimming cost V 2 bases and J 2 bases, with 23 bases left between them. The V gene's germline CDR1 is SEHNR and CDR2 FQNEAQ (reference sequence). The CDR3 has 19 residues. The PCR contained 60 Vbeta and 13 Jbeta primers. Measured with immunoSEQ multiplex PCR; TCRdb has only the in-frame clones, and not every one. This sample carries roughly 200,000 clones, over 70% of them seen once, and the ten largest clones take over 1%. This clone came up a few times. Its antigen is undetermined. Specimen: PBMCs. The TCR originated in a man between 25 and 39 years old in good health and CMV-seronegative. The chain combines TRBV7-9 with TRBJ2-3; D might be TRBD2 (6 bases). The CDR3 DNA sequence: TGTGCCAGCAGCTTAAGTATTCCGGGAGCTTCTGGGTACACAGATACGCAGTATTTT. As protein: CASSLSIPGASGYTDTQYF.